The 17 T cell receptor beta chains given below trace back to one sample, sequenced in a study of regulatory T cells in long-lasting Graves disease. Time point reported: persistent/refractory GD, antithyroid drugs over 5 years with positive TRAb. PBMC-derived RNA was used for the TCR library. CDR3 regions were amplified by Arm-PCR using iRepertoire HTBI primers to build TCR beta libraries. TCRdb re-called the multiplex PCR reads with MiXCR, one entry per CDR3 protein. This sample has about 470,000 distinct CDR3 sequences, with around a fifth found just once. This specimen consisted of peripheral blood mononuclear cells (PBMCs), obtained when the disease was refractory, from a patient treated with antithyroid drugs. The source is a female donor with Graves disease.

V is TRBV12-3 or TRBV12-4 and J is TRBJ2-3, with D perhaps matching TRBD1 (5 bases). This CDR3 has 14 amino acids. The V and J ends lost 1 base and 6 bases respectively, with 11 bases between them. The CDR3 spells CASSLGQPGDTQYF. The CDR3 nucleotides read TGTGCCAGCAGTTTAGGGCAGCCAGGGGATACGCAGTATTTT.

This clonotype was seen at least ten times. The chain combines TRBV2 with TRBJ1-1; 7 nucleotides align to TRBD1. V shed 7 bases, J shed 4 bases, and the junction held 9 bases outside the gene matches. The length of the CDR3 is 14 residues. Germline CDR1 is SNHLY and CDR2 is FYNNEI. The CDR3 DNA follows: TGTGCCAGCATCAGGGGGGCAGGGAGCACTGAAGCTTTCTTT. It translates to CASIRGAGSTEAFF.

The chain carries TRBV25-1 and TRBJ1-1; D gene unclear. Germline loops: CDR1 MGHDK, CDR2 SYGVNS. The CDR3 is 13 amino acids. V was pared by 1 base and J by 4 bases, with 7 bases between. The chain's CDR3 is CASSELTPTEAFF. The CDR3, as DNA: TGTGCCAGCAGTGAATTAACCCCCACTGAAGCTTTCTTT.

V gene TRBV4-1 combines with J gene TRBJ1-2; D not certain. Trimming left V 4 bases short and J 8 bases short, with 20 bases between. Germline V gives CDR1 MGHRA, CDR2 YSYEKL. The length of the CDR3 is 15 residues. CDR3 protein: CASSPSGPRIDGYTF. The CDR3, as DNA: TGCGCCAGCAGCCCTTCCGGCCCCCGCATCGACGGCTACACCTTC.

The CDR3 nucleotides are TGTGCCAGTAGCCATGGGACAGGGGGTCTTGTAGGGCAAGAGACCCAGTACTTC. It encodes CASSHGTGGLVGQETQYF. The rearrangement joins TRBV19 to TRBJ2-5, with 11 positions matching TRBD1. This CDR3 has 18 amino acids. V trimming: 6 bases; J trimming: 2 bases; junction bases outside the gene matches: 14. Germline lookup yields CDR1 LNHDA and CDR2 SQIVND (reference sequence).

The chain is built from TRBV19 and TRBJ2-5; the D is unclear. Looked up from germline, CDR1 is LNHDA and CDR2 is SQIVND (reference sequence). Trimming stripped 7 bases from V and 0 bases from J, with 12 bases between. The CDR3 is 14 residues long. The CDR3 sequence: CASNLGQHQETQYF. In DNA, the CDR3 is TGTGCCAGTAATTTGGGCCAGCACCAAGAGACCCAGTACTTC.

This clonotype was detected a few times. The CDR3 region is CASSPIQGAHNQPQHF. The CDR3 DNA reads TGTGCCAGTAGCCCTATTCAAGGGGCGCACAATCAGCCCCAGCATTTT. This rearrangement joins TRBV19 to TRBJ1-5; D might be TRBD1 (5 bases). The CDR3 extends over 16 amino acids. V was clipped by 6 bases and J by 3 bases, with 18 bases between them. The germline gives CDR1 LNHDA, CDR2 SQIVND (reference sequence).

This clonotype occurred many times. The rearrangement links TRBV7-8 to TRBJ2-7, with D tentatively TRBD1 (5 bases). The CDR3 consists of 14 residues. Looked up from germline, CDR1 is SGHVS and CDR2 is FQNEAQ. The ends were cut back, 5 bases at V and 7 bases at J, with 18 bases in the middle. CDR3 in amino acids: CASSRTSTVVEQYF. CDR3 DNA: TGTGCCAGCAGCCGCACCTCGACAGTAGTGGAGCAGTACTTC. Variable domain in full (rest from reference TRBV7-8 and TRBJ2-7): GAGVSQSPRYKVAKRGQDVALRCDPISGHVSLFWYQQALGQGPEFLTYFQNEAQLDKSGLPSDRFFAERPEGSVSTLKIQRTQQEDSAVYLCASSRTSTVVEQYFGPGTRLTVT.

This clonotype has just a few counts. This sequence joins TRBV25-1 and TRBJ1-1; 12 nucleotides line up with TRBD1. The ends lost 2 bases at V and 10 bases at J; junction bases unmatched: 8. The CDR3 is 15 amino acids. Germline CDR1 is MGHDK and CDR2 is SYGVNS. CDR3 in amino acids: CASSEVLGTGGRAFF. Here the CDR3 DNA reads TGTGCCAGCAGTGAAGTTCTCGGGACAGGGGGCAGAGCTTTCTTT.

There are many counts of this clonotype. The CDR3 DNA reads TGTGCCAGCAGTTACAGTGGGGCGAGTTACGAGCAGTACTTC. The encoded protein is CASSYSGASYEQYF. The chain combines TRBV12-3 or TRBV12-4 with TRBJ2-7; weak D call: TRBD1 (5 bases). The CDR3 runs 14 residues. The germline V and J ends were trimmed by 4 bases and 4 bases, with 14 bases remaining between them.

The table lists this clonotype with a few counts. The J gene is TRBJ1-2, the V gene TRBV5-1; the D gene is possibly TRBD1 (6 bases). Trimming removed 2 bases at V and 4 bases at J, with 12 bases between. The germline gives CDR1 SGHRS, CDR2 YFSETQ. This CDR3 contains 14 residues. In nucleotides, the CDR3 is TGCGCCAGCAGCTTCAGGGGCGGTGTCTATGGCTACACCTTC. Protein: CASSFRGGVYGYTF.

Written as DNA, the CDR3 is TGTGCCAGTAGTATAGAGCTGGGACAGGGGGTTGTTCGGACTGAAGCTTTCTTT. It translates to CASSIELGQGVVRTEAFF. V and J are TRBV19 and TRBJ1-1; 11 nucleotides agree with TRBD1. The CDR3 is 18 amino acids. CDR1 is LNHDA and CDR2 is SQIVND in the germline V gene (reference sequence). Trimming at V came to 0 bases and at J to 5 bases, leaving 11 bases not matched to a gene.

This clonotype was seen at least ten times. The J gene is TRBJ1-2, the V gene TRBV12-3 or TRBV12-4; TRBD1 might be the D (6 bases). The CDR3 contains 13 residues. Trimming removed 7 bases at V and 4 bases at J, with 13 bases between. The CDR3 DNA follows: TGTGCCAGCACCCACACAGGGTTCTATGGCTACACCTTC. It yields the protein CASTHTGFYGYTF.

This clonotype has a count of ten or more. V usage is TRBV10-3 and J usage is TRBJ1-1; 9 bases match TRBD1. V shed 4 bases and J 2 bases; nucleotides not matched to a gene: 8. Germline assignment: CDR1 ENHRY and CDR2 SYGVKD. The CDR3 runs 16 residues. CDR3 DNA: TGTGCCATCAGTGCGGGACAGGGTGGGGGTAACACTGAAGCTTTCTTT. Amino acid sequence: CAISAGQGGGNTEAFF.

The chain recombines TRBV3-1 with TRBJ2-7, with TRBD1 matching 7 bases. The CDR3 has 14 amino acids. V shed 1 base and J 8 bases; nucleotides not matched to a gene: 8. Germline CDR1 and CDR2: LGHDT and YNNKEL (reference sequence). CDR3 nucleotide sequence: TGTGCCAGCAGCCAAGGGGACAGACCTACGAAGCAGTACTTC. It is translated as CASSQGDRPTKQYF.

This clonotype was seen a handful of times. The junction departs from germline at one end; a sequencing error may be responsible. The chain employs TRBV7-7 and TRBJ2-2; 8 nucleotides agree with TRBD1. The CDR3 loop spans 16 amino acids. CDR1 is SSHAT and CDR2 is FNYEAQ in the germline V gene (reference sequence). CDR3 sequence (DNA): TGTGCTAGCAGCCAAACCGGGACAGGCTTCACCGGGGAGCTGTTTTTT. This encodes CASSQTGTGFTGELFF.

This clonotype appeared a few times. The V gene is TRBV20-1, the J gene TRBJ1-5; 8 nucleotides line up with TRBD1. This CDR3 comprises 15 residues. In germline, CDR1 is DFQATT, CDR2 SNEGSKA (reference sequence). V shed 4 bases and J 6 bases; nucleotides not matched to a gene: 11. The CDR3 is CSAIRVDRVGQPQHF. The CDR3 DNA follows: TGCAGTGCTATACGCGTGGACAGGGTCGGTCAGCCCCAGCATTTT.